This TCR beta chain originates from a study of cytomegalovirus exposure and HLA in healthy donors (dated by TCRdb to the late 2010s). For the wider study: According to an earlier analysis of several hundred of the donors, 200 million or so T cells yielded 117 million unique TCR beta sequences and about 300 Gb of sequence data. An early release covering roughly 640 HLA-typed donors comprised around 300 gigabases of sequencing data and 85 million to 100 million unique TCR sequences. The genetic ancestry cluster associated with self-reported Caucasian donors included over 65% of the roughly 400 genotyped donors. The study aimed to test whether signatures of past pathogen exposure could be identified by cataloging public T cell receptors. Using immunosequencing, the study profiled T cell repertoires from 666 subjects and related those repertoires to cytomegalovirus serostatus. Along with the roughly 700-subject first cohort, a separate validation cohort of roughly 110 different subjects was used. High-throughput TCR immunosequencing, statistical association of individual TCRs with disease status, and machine learning were combined to predict cytomegalovirus infection status. A later analysis re-examined previously published TCR beta repertoires from about 670 donors and added high-resolution HLA genotyping to investigate patterns of TCR occurrence. Rather than drawing on any new phenotypic data, the later analysis identified candidate immune exposures from TCR beta sequences and the way those sequences occurred across donors. In an earlier analysis of roughly 600 of the donors, high-throughput TCR beta sequencing was used to judge whether each TCR beta V gene segment behaved as functional or pseudogenic. Donor age, sex, ethnicity and CMV serostatus were collected together with the repertoire data. In a later genetic analysis, genome-wide SNP genotypes for about 65% of the 666 donors were used, and that subset was treated as a discovery cohort. All discovery cohort repertoires had been generated on a single sequencing platform. HLA typing covered class I and class II loci at four-digit resolution. Typing coverage differed by locus: A, B, C, DRB1 and DQB1 were typed in about 629-630 donors, DQA1 in about 500, DPA1 in approximately 600, and DPB1 in roughly 450. Four or five DR-DQ haplotypes were handled as single units for association and clustering because linkage in the cohort was strong. Among 300 to 450 genotyped donors of the cohort, an average of approximately 250,000 unique TCR beta nucleotide sequences were sequenced per donor, approximately 20% of them non-productive. Summary of the overall study and its limitations: According to a later analysis, TCR association rates differed among HLA loci, with DRB1 alleles showing the most associated TCRs and HLA-C alleles showing the fewest. A further reported finding was that TCR beta sequences accurately predicted the HLA-A and HLA-B alleles for most subjects in the first cohort. In a later analysis, most CMV-associated TCR beta chains were found to appear HLA-restricted, with HLA associations seemingly driven largely by CMV exposure. In an earlier analysis of about 540 of the donors, most TCR beta V segments were observed in productive rearrangements about 87% or about 30% of the time, broadly matching IMGT annotations. For the cohort, immune exposure information was limited to CMV serostatus. Most TCR sequences were observed very rarely across donors, whereas some public TCRs were present in many individuals. A group of highly shared sequence variants was considered likely to be a technical artifact of the sequencing pipeline. It was suggested by the authors that the approach could potentially be generalized to other disease states and immunological phenotypes. Correlated functional status among segregating V segments might reflect linkage disequilibrium, but an unknown experimental factor could not be ruled out. Several of the top co-occurrence clusters appeared to be linked to parvovirus B19, influenza, CMV and Epstein-Barr virus, according to a later analysis. A later analysis associated about 18,000 TCR beta sequences with specific HLA alleles at a false discovery rate of 0.05. The study gave a list of 150 to 200 TCR beta chains associated with cytomegalovirus. In a later genetic analysis, fewer N-insertions in productive TCRs were reported among donors in an Asian-associated ancestry cluster than the approximately 630-donor mean. V-gene and J-gene trimming of TCR beta chains was associated with a missense DCLRE1C variant in a later genetic analysis, and the association was replicated in an independent cohort. The classifier was reported to diagnose cytomegalovirus status with high specificity and sensitivity in both the original and validation cohorts. The presence/absence analyses assumed that sequencing depth was roughly uniform across donors, and that assumption may not be true. Assigning TCR associations to individual alleles was difficult when HLA alleles, especially DR and DQ, strongly co-occurred. The earlier analysis of some 560 of the donors excluded approximately 15 rarely observed V segments, including chromosome 9 orphons, because counts were too low. Three of the identified cytomegalovirus-associated TCR beta chains were confirmed in vitro to be specific for cytomegalovirus antigens. This cohort had only TCR beta chains sequenced, and the lack of alpha or paired-chain data limited which features could be detected. The 87-base-pair reads could not distinguish some IMGT-functional V segments, including TRBV6-2 and TRBV6-3, so those segments were excluded. Compared with equally common non-associated chains, HLA-associated TCR beta chains in a later analysis were more clonally expanded and had lower generation probabilities. HLA typing was unavailable for some donors at each locus, so association tests used only the typed subset.

Comment on this clone: Its cognate antigen has yet to be identified. No base-level quality is on record; no much larger clone is a single base apart.

V and J lose 5 bases and 7 bases, and a span of 15 bases separates them. Reading the germline V gene gives CDR1 MDHEN and CDR2 SYDVKM. The CDR3 starts with the cysteine, ends with the phenylalanine, and has 14 residues. The retained sequence is limited to the CDR3, 42 bases, with the frame set at the first base. The cohort was made up of about 610 healthy bone marrow donors. At the time of sampling, every cohort member was nominally healthy, though immune exposures that went unrecorded were likely present. The donor tested CMV seropositive and was one of the 289 seropositive cohort members. A peripheral blood sample was provided by each donor, and peripheral blood mononuclear cells were used for TCR beta sequencing. The Qiagen DNeasy Blood Extraction Kit was used to extract genomic DNA from the blood cell samples. Library preparation used the immunoSEQ multiplex PCR assay. For the multiplex PCR, a mixture combining 60 forward primers for TCR Vbeta segments and 13 reverse primers for TCR Jbeta segments was used. The CDR3 region of rearranged TCR beta genes was amplified from genomic DNA by a multiplex PCR assay. The amplified TCR beta libraries were sequenced on the Illumina HiSeq System as 87-base-pair reads. Concerning the study's data processing: Across the 600 to 700 repertoires, a later analysis counted 80 million or so unique TCR beta chains, roughly 11 million of which were shared by at least two donors. Raw reads were error-corrected and collapsed into unique sequences by a nearest-neighbor algorithm in which closely related sequences were merged to remove PCR and sequencing errors. CDR3 sequences were aligned to IMGT reference sequences to assign V, D and J gene segments. For a sequence to be retained, a match of at least six nucleotides was required to both a V gene segment and a J gene segment. Rearrangements were classified as productive when the CDR3 lacked stop codons and remained in frame with V and J, and all other rearrangements were classified as non-productive. CDR3 was defined according to IMGT convention as the region running from the second conserved V-encoded cysteine to the conserved J-encoded phenylalanine. The earlier analysis of roughly 590 of the donors excluded sequences that lacked an unambiguous match to a single V gene segment. An earlier analysis of 587 of the donors called V segments functional above 56.7% productive rearrangements and segregating when the between-donor standard deviation exceeded 5%. To diagnose cytomegalovirus status from the catalog of TCR beta chain sequences, a statistical classification framework was built. In a later analysis, TCR nucleotide sequences were compared against IMGT/GENE-DB human TR gene sequences so that V and J genes could be assigned. The TCRdist pipeline was used in a later analysis to assign CDR3 sequences and most-parsimonious VDJ recombination scenarios. In a later analysis, every TCR beta chain was defined by the combination of its CDR3 amino acid sequence and its V-gene family, and reads without a unique V-gene family were dropped. To address suspected cross-contamination and a sequencing artifact, a later analysis removed a few hundred highly shared, low-generation-probability nucleotide sequences. In a later analysis, a clonal expansion index for each public chain was calculated from normalized within-repertoire ranks of inferred template counts. In a later analysis, generation probabilities were computed with a VDJ recombination model fitted to out-of-frame rearrangements, and the resulting probabilities were checked against IGoR. In a later analysis, TCR-TCR, TCR-HLA and TCR-CMV co-occurrence was scored with hypergeometric tests, and a repertoire-size bias correction was applied to TCR pairs. In a later analysis, false discovery rates were estimated by permuting HLA or CMV assignments 20 times. In a later analysis, co-occurring TCRs were grouped with DBSCAN, and TCRdist sequence similarity was added when clustering was performed within HLA-allele-positive subsets. For co-occurrence clustering, repertoires with fewer than 30,000 or more than 120,000 public chains were excluded, along with four to six repertoires with anomalous nucleotide sharing. The immuneACCESS repertoire file appears here via TCRdb, limited to in-frame rearrangements. These files lack a portion of the clones; in checked studies, under half of the deficit traces to unresolved V genes, and the cause of the others is not known. For V, J and clone size, that table is used; D and trimming come from the DNA. In this sample the table shows some 140,000 clones, around 80% of which occur a single time. In total, the top ten clones hold 6% to 7.5% of the sample.

The sample was PBMCs. The V and J segments used are TRBV28 and TRBJ1-5; matching of 6 bases hints at TRBD1 as the D gene. This sequence was found in a man aged 35 to 55 in good health and CMV-seropositive. Here is the DNA: TGTGCCAGCAGTCACCCCCTGACAGGCCAGCCCCAGCATTTT. Translated, this is CASSHPLTGQPQHF. With the rest looked up from the reference TRBV28 and TRBJ1-5 genes rather than sequenced, the full variable domain is DVKVTQSSRYLVKRTGEKVFLECVQDMDHENMFWYRQDPGLGLRLIYFSYDVKMKEKGDIPEGYSVSREKKERFSLILESASTNQTSMYLCASSHPLTGQPQHFGDGTRLSIL.